This T cell receptor (beta chain) was identified in a study of human T cells and chemical hapten exposure. TCRdb re-called the RACE reads with MiXCR, one entry per CDR3 protein. The table lists about 41,000 distinct CDR3 sequences, 4% of them singletons, with roughly 24% in the top ten. Regarding time point: patch test 1, 2 weeks after DPC sensitization. Indicated treatment: therapeutic diphenylcyclopropenone sensitization with weekly scalp DPC. Unfractionated whole blood yielded total RNA. This clonotype was seen repeatedly, ten times or more. The TCR comes from a man aged 45-60 years with alopecia areata. Some clones in this sample may be carry-over from other donors' samples. The starting material was whole blood, obtained in connection with sensitization to the hapten diphenylcyclopropenone (DPC).

The CDR3 protein is CASSLIAVSTDTQYF. For the CDR3, the DNA is TGTGCCAGCAGTTTAATCGCGGTTTCCACAGATACGCAGTATTTT. This chain links TRBV28 with TRBJ2-3; no reliable D call. The CDR3 is made up of 15 amino acids. V lost 2 bases, J lost 2 bases, and 11 bases lay in between. CDR1 and CDR2 (germline): MDHEN, SYDVKM.